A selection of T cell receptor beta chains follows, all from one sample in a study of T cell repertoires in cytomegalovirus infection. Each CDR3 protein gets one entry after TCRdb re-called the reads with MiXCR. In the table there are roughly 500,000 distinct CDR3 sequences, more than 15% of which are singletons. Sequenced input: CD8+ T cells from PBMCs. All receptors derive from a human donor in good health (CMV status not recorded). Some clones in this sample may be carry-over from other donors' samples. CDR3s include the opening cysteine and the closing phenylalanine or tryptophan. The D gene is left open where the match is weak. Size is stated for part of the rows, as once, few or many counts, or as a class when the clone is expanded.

DNA: TGTGCCAGCAGCTTAAACCAGGGGGATCAGCCCCAGCATTTT
CDR3: CASSLNQGDQPQHF
length: 14
size: many
D: TRBD1
J: TRBJ1-5
V: TRBV7-9

DNA: TGTGCCAGCAGCCCTTCGGTAGAAGGTAAAGAGCAGTACTTC
CDR3: CASSPSVEGKEQYF
length: 14
size: .
D: .
J: TRBJ2-7
V: TRBV27

DNA: TGTGCCAGCAGTTTGACCTGGGGGACTGAAGCTTTCTTT
CDR3: CASSLTWGTEAFF
length: 13
size: .
D: .
J: TRBJ1-1
V: TRBV27

DNA: TGTGCCAGCAGTACGGTCGGAAGGTACAATCAGCCCCAGCATTTT
CDR3: CASSTVGRYNQPQHF
length: 15
size: many
D: .
J: TRBJ1-5
V: TRBV6-6

DNA: TGCAGCGTTGGATCGACAGTGGATGGCTACACCTTC
CDR3: CSVGSTVDGYTF
length: 12
size: .
D: .
J: TRBJ1-2
V: TRBV29-1

DNA: TGTGCCAGCAGTTTAGGAAGGACAGGGGGGGGCCCTCGGCCCCAGCATTTT
CDR3: CASSLGRTGGGPRPQHF
length: 17
size: many
D: TRBD1
J: TRBJ1-5
V: TRBV12-3/TRBV12-4

DNA: TGTGCCAGCAGCTTTCCCGGTTTGGGATCGAGCAATGAGCAGTTCTTC
CDR3: CASSFPGLGSSNEQFF
length: 16
size: .
D: .
J: TRBJ2-1
V: TRBV5-6

DNA: TGTGCCAGCACTGGACTAGCGGGTTTCTACAATGAGCAGTTCTTC
CDR3: CASTGLAGFYNEQFF
length: 15
size: .
D: TRBD2
J: TRBJ2-1
V: TRBV28

DNA: TGTGCCAGCAGTTCCTCCCGACAGGCTGTGCAGTACTTC
CDR3: CASSSSRQAVQYF
length: 13
size: .
D: .
J: TRBJ2-7
V: TRBV27

DNA: TGTGCCAGCAGTGAACTTACGGCCAATCAGCCCCAGCATTTT
CDR3: CASSELTANQPQHF
length: 14
size: few
D: .
J: TRBJ1-5
V: TRBV2

DNA: TGTGCCAGCAGTTCCGGACAGGGTCGGGGTGGCTACACCTTC
CDR3: CASSSGQGRGGYTF
length: 14
size: many
D: TRBD1
J: TRBJ1-2
V: TRBV27

DNA: TGCAGTGCTAGAGATGTGGTTAGCGGGAGGTCCCCCTACGAGCAGTACTTC
CDR3: CSARDVVSGRSPYEQYF
length: 17
size: .
D: TRBD2
J: TRBJ2-7
V: TRBV20-1

DNA: TGTGCCAGTAGTAACGGACTAGCGGGGAACACCGGGGAGCTGTTTTTT
CDR3: CASSNGLAGNTGELFF
length: 16
size: few
D: TRBD2
J: TRBJ2-2
V: TRBV19

DNA: TGTGCCAGCAGCTTTCAGGGGACTGAAGCTTTCTTT
CDR3: CASSFQGTEAFF
length: 12
size: many
D: .
J: TRBJ1-1
V: TRBV7-8

DNA: TGCAGTGCTAGAGAGCCCAAGGTGGGGGGCGAAGGTTTCTTT
CDR3: CSAREPKVGGEGFF
length: 14
size: .
D: .
J: TRBJ1-1
V: TRBV20-1

DNA: TGTGCCAGCAGTTTAAGGGACCGGCCGCACAATGAGCAGTTCTTC
CDR3: CASSLRDRPHNEQFF
length: 15
size: many
D: .
J: TRBJ2-1
V: TRBV12-3/TRBV12-4

DNA: TGTGCCAGCCTTACCCGTGGGGGGACAGGGATCTACGAGCAGTACTTC
CDR3: CASLTRGGTGIYEQYF
length: 16
size: .
D: TRBD1
J: TRBJ2-7
V: TRBV28

DNA: TGCAGTGCGGCAGGGGCTACGGACACTGAAGCTTTCTTT
CDR3: CSAAGATDTEAFF
length: 13
size: once
D: .
J: TRBJ1-1
V: TRBV20-1

DNA: TGCGCCAGCAGCACCCGGGGGGGGTTAAACTCCTACGAGCAGTACTTC
CDR3: CASSTRGGLNSYEQYF
length: 16
size: many
D: TRBD2
J: TRBJ2-7
V: TRBV4-1

DNA: TGCAGTGCTAGTGGGACAGGGGAGTTGGGGCTCTCTGGAAACACCATATATTTT
CDR3: CSASGTGELGLSGNTIYF
length: 18
size: few
D: TRBD1
J: TRBJ1-3
V: TRBV20-1

DNA: TGTGCCAGCAGGGCCTCCCGGCGATACCAAGAGACCCAGTACTTC
CDR3: CASRASRRYQETQYF
length: 15
size: many
D: .
J: TRBJ2-5
V: TRBV6-1

DNA: TGTGCCAGCAGTATTCACACCGGGGAGCTGTTTTTT
CDR3: CASSIHTGELFF
length: 12
size: many
D: .
J: TRBJ2-2
V: TRBV12-3/TRBV12-4

DNA: TGTGCCAGCAGCAGATCAGCGGGAGAAAGAGATACGCAGTATTTT
CDR3: CASSRSAGERDTQYF
length: 15
size: many
D: TRBD2
J: TRBJ2-3
V: TRBV6-1

DNA: TGTGCCAGCAGCTTAGTCGGCCAGGTGATCGGCTACACCTTC
CDR3: CASSLVGQVIGYTF
length: 14
size: many
D: .
J: TRBJ1-2
V: TRBV7-9

DNA: TGTGCCAGCAGCCAGGAATTTCTAGGGAGTGAAGCTTTCTTT
CDR3: CASSQEFLGSEAFF
length: 14
size: many
D: .
J: TRBJ1-1
V: TRBV4-2

DNA: TGTGCAAGCAGCCGACAGTGCGGGGTTTGGGCCCTCCACTTT
CDR3: CASSRQCGVWALHF
length: 14
size: .
D: .
J: TRBJ1-6
V: TRBV7-2

DNA: TGTGCCAGCAGTTACTTGGCGGGAGAGACAGATACGCAGTATTTT
CDR3: CASSYLAGETDTQYF
length: 15
size: many
D: TRBD2
J: TRBJ2-3
V: TRBV6-5

DNA: TGTGCCAGCAGCTTAGCTGAGGGGAGGTATGGCTACACCTTC
CDR3: CASSLAEGRYGYTF
length: 14
size: many
D: .
J: TRBJ1-2
V: TRBV7-9

DNA: TGTGCCAGCAGCTTGGGGCGAAATAGCAATCAGCCCCAGCATTTT
CDR3: CASSLGRNSNQPQHF
length: 15
size: .
D: .
J: TRBJ1-5
V: TRBV5-8

DNA: TGTGCCAGTAGTATTAGGATACTAGCGGAGACCCCTGGGGATGAGCAGTTCTTC
CDR3: CASSIRILAETPGDEQFF
length: 18
size: many
D: TRBD2
J: TRBJ2-1
V: TRBV19

DNA: TGTGCCAGCAGCTTAAGTACTAGCGGGGGACTTCAAGAGACCCAGTACTTC
CDR3: CASSLSTSGGLQETQYF
length: 17
size: many
D: TRBD2
J: TRBJ2-5
V: TRBV7-9

DNA: TGTGCCAGTAGCCCCTCGCGGAGGGCGATTGAAGCTTTCTTT
CDR3: CASSPSRRAIEAFF
length: 14
size: .
D: .
J: TRBJ1-1
V: TRBV19

DNA: TGTGCCAGCAGCCAAGATCCGCCGGGACAGGACTCCTACAATGAGCAGTTCTTC
CDR3: CASSQDPPGQDSYNEQFF
length: 18
size: few
D: TRBD1
J: TRBJ2-1
V: TRBV3-1

DNA: TGTGCCAGCAGCTTAGATAGGGGGCGATACGAGCAGTACTTC
CDR3: CASSLDRGRYEQYF
length: 14
size: many
D: TRBD1
J: TRBJ2-7
V: TRBV7-2

DNA: TGTGCCAGCAGCCCTCTTACAGTGGACAGTAGCAATCAGCCCCAGCATTTT
CDR3: CASSPLTVDSSNQPQHF
length: 17
size: many
D: .
J: TRBJ1-5
V: TRBV7-8

DNA: TGCGCCAGCAGTGGAGCGGGGGGGCAAGATACGCAGTATTTT
CDR3: CASSGAGGQDTQYF
length: 14
size: few
D: TRBD2
J: TRBJ2-3
V: TRBV10-1

DNA: TGTGCCAGCAGCCCAGCCTTAGGTAATGAGCAGTTCTTC
CDR3: CASSPALGNEQFF
length: 13
size: .
D: .
J: TRBJ2-1
V: TRBV12-3/TRBV12-4

DNA: TGTGCCAGCAGAAGCACGGGGGCTGCTGAAAAACTGTTTTTT
CDR3: CASRSTGAAEKLFF
length: 14
size: .
D: .
J: TRBJ1-4
V: TRBV28

DNA: TGTGCCAGCAGCTTAGCCCCCCGGGAGGTCCTCATTTCTGGAGGGGCCAACGTCCTGACTTTC
CDR3: CASSLAPREVLISGGANVLTF
length: 21
size: .
D: TRBD2
J: TRBJ2-6
V: TRBV7-9

DNA: TGTGCCAGCAGTTACTCTCGGACATTGAACACTGAAGCTTTCTTT
CDR3: CASSYSRTLNTEAFF
length: 15
size: .
D: .
J: TRBJ1-1
V: TRBV6-5

DNA: TGTGCCATCAGTGAGTCCGGGGTTAGCACAGATACGCAGTATTTT
CDR3: CAISESGVSTDTQYF
length: 15
size: many
D: .
J: TRBJ2-3
V: TRBV10-3

DNA: TGTGCAAGCAGCTTAGTTCGGACAGGGGGCGCCTACGAGCAGTACTTC
CDR3: CASSLVRTGGAYEQYF
length: 16
size: .
D: TRBD1
J: TRBJ2-7
V: TRBV7-2